The 17 T cell receptor beta chains listed next were all sequenced from one sample in a study of T cells in Graves' hyperthyroidism and ophthalmopathy. Researchers took RNA transcripts and amplified the TCR beta CDR3 regions from them. HTBI primers were employed in a first-round RT-PCR of the TCR CDR3. TCRdb processed the multiplex PCR reads anew with MiXCR; each CDR3 protein has one entry. This table holds approximately 430,000 distinct CDR3 sequences, approximately 14% found once. Material for sequencing was blood. These receptor sequences come from a woman aged 18-35 years with Graves' hyperthyroidism.

This sequence joins TRBV24-1 and TRBJ2-5, with 9 bases fitting TRBD1. CDR1 is KGHDR, CDR2 SFDVKD, per germline. Trimming cost V 5 bases and J 5 bases; bases outside gene matches: 8. The CDR3 is 15 amino acids. Here the CDR3 DNA reads TGTGCCACCAGTGCCCTGGACAGGGGTGGGGAGACCCAGTACTTC. Translating gives CATSALDRGGETQYF.

The chain combines TRBV29-1 with TRBJ1-1; 9 bases agree with TRBD1. This CDR3 has 14 residues. The germline V gene encodes CDR1 SQVTM and CDR2 ANQGSEA. The V and J ends lost 2 bases and 5 bases, in that order; junction bases with no gene match: 6. This CDR3 is CSVERGDRETEAFF. CDR3 in DNA: TGCAGCGTTGAACGAGGGGACAGGGAAACTGAAGCTTTCTTT. Full variable domain (remainder filled in from reference TRBV29-1 and TRBJ1-1): SAVISQKPSRDICQRGTSLTIQCQVDSQVTMMFWYRQQPGQSLTLIATANQGSEATYESGFVIDKFPISRPNLTFSTLTVSNMSPEDSSIYLCSVERGDRETEAFFGQGTRLTVV.

This clonotype was seen many times. This chain uses TRBV19 with TRBJ2-5; D call uncertain. This CDR3 has 13 residues. V lost 3 bases and J lost 4, with 9 bases in between. The V gene's germline CDR1 is LNHDA and CDR2 SQIVND (reference sequence). CDR3 residues: CASSIGSLETQYF. CDR3 DNA: TGTGCCAGTAGTATCGGCAGTTTAGAGACCCAGTACTTC.

This clonotype appeared many times. The chain joins TRBV30 to TRBJ2-7; the match to TRBD2 covers 8 bases. The CDR3 has 14 amino acids. Germline loops: CDR1 GTSNPN, CDR2 SVGIG (reference sequence). The junction had 9 bases not matched to a gene; V was cut back by 2 bases and J by 6 bases. CDR3 in amino acids: CAWSRNSGTSEQYF. The CDR3 nucleotides read TGTGCCTGGAGTCGAAATAGCGGGACGAGCGAGCAGTACTTC.

The V gene is TRBV18, the J gene TRBJ1-3, with 8 bases matching TRBD1. The J segment lost 2 bases and the V segment lost 4 bases, leaving 7 bases of the junction unmatched. The CDR3 runs to 16 residues. CDR1 KGHSH and CDR2 LQKENI come from the germline V gene. CDR3 nucleotides: TGTGCCAGCTCACGATCAGGACAGGGTCCTGGAAACACCATATATTTT. Protein sequence: CASSRSGQGPGNTIYF.

This chain joins TRBV30 and TRBJ2-7; D may be TRBD1 or TRBD2 (5 bases each). The CDR3 spans 13 residues. The V gene's germline CDR1 is GTSNPN and CDR2 SVGIG (reference sequence). With 1 base removed from V and 3 bases from J, the gap between germline ends came to 10 bases. The chain's CDR3 is CAWSGDRYYEQYF. Here the CDR3 DNA reads TGTGCCTGGAGTGGGGACCGCTACTACGAGCAGTACTTC.

This chain joins TRBV11-2 and TRBJ2-1; D possibly uses TRBD1 or TRBD2 (5 bases each). Trimming cost V 5 bases and J 4 bases, with 21 bases left between them. From germline, CDR1 is SGHAT and CDR2 FQNNGV. The CDR3 loop spans 17 amino acids. The CDR3 protein is CASSTRYSGTLYNEQFF. As DNA, the CDR3 is TGTGCCAGCAGCACCCGCTACTCGGGGACGCTGTACAATGAGCAGTTCTTC.

This clonotype came up a few times. The chain couples TRBV7-8 to TRBJ1-4; the D is unclear. CDR3 length: 16 amino acids. The germline V and J ends were trimmed by 0 bases and 0 bases, with 8 bases remaining between them. The germline CDR1 and CDR2 sequences are SGHVS and FQNEAQ. The DNA for the CDR3 is TGTGCCAGCAGCTTAGCAGGGAGGACAACTAATGAAAAACTGTTTTTT. Its translation: CASSLAGRTTNEKLFF.

This clonotype appeared many times. V and J are TRBV30 and TRBJ1-4; D gene ambiguous. This CDR3 comprises 12 residues. CDR1 and CDR2 from the germline V gene are GTSNPN and SVGIG (reference sequence). V was cut by 1 base and J by 7 bases, with 7 bases left in between. The DNA of the CDR3 is TGTGCCTGGAGTGAAAGGCGTGAAAAACTGTTTTTT. This translates into CAWSERREKLFF.

This clonotype was counted only a few times. A much more abundant neighbour one base away suggests this may be a read error. This is likely a read error, given that the CDR3 carries no conserved phenylalanine or tryptophan at its end. The V call is TRBV20-1, the J call TRBJ2-7, with TRBD2 matching over 9 bases. The CDR3 extends over 13 amino acids. Per germline, CDR1 DFQATT and CDR2 SNEGSKA (reference sequence). In DNA form, the CDR3 reads TGCAGCAGTGGGTTTAGCGGGGGCTACGAGCAGTACCTC. This sequence encodes CSSGFSGGYEQYL.

This clonotype came up many times. The rearrangement uses TRBV11-2 and TRBJ2-2; a weak D match, TRBD1 (6 bases). Per the germline V gene, CDR1 is SGHAT and CDR2 is FQNNGV. This CDR3 is built from 14 residues. The germline V and J ends were trimmed by 5 bases and 6 bases, with 13 bases remaining between them. The CDR3 DNA sequence: TGTGCCAGCAGCCAAGGGGGTAATCCCGGGGAGCTGTTTTTT. This translates into CASSQGGNPGELFF. Supplemented by reference TRBV11-2 and TRBJ2-2, the full variable domain reads EAGVAQSPRYKIIEKRQSVAFWCNPISGHATLYWYQQILGQGPKLLIQFQNNGVVDDSQLPKDRFSAERLKGVDSTLKIQPAKLEDSAVYLCASSQGGNPGELFFGEGSRLTVL.

Many counts were recorded for this clonotype. The chain combines TRBV6-1 with TRBJ2-7, with a weak D call TRBD1 (5 bases). V lost 4 bases and J 0 bases, leaving 19 bases between the germline ends. The CDR3 spans 17 residues. CDR1 is MNHNS and CDR2 is SASEGT in the germline V gene. The DNA of the CDR3 is TGTGCCAGCAGTGTGGTCAGGGTAACAGTCATCTCCTACGAGCAGTACTTC. Its translation is CASSVVRVTVISYEQYF.

This clonotype was counted between two and nine times. The V call is TRBV10-3, the J call TRBJ1-3; possibly TRBD1 for D (5 bases). In germline, CDR1 is ENHRY, CDR2 SYGVKD. The V gene lost 9 bases and the J gene lost 0 bases, with 12 bases spanning the gap. This CDR3 is 14 amino acids long. The CDR3 spells CAILPGPSGNTIYF. The CDR3 nucleotides read TGTGCCATTTTACCGGGACCCTCTGGAAACACCATATATTTT.

The rearrangement links TRBV6-2 or TRBV6-3 to TRBJ2-3; D is uncertain. Trimming removed 6 bases at V and 4 bases at J, with 14 bases between. The germline CDR1 and CDR2 sequences are MNHEY and SVGEGT. The CDR3 totals 14 residues. The CDR3 region is CASRGKGISDTQYF. The DNA of the CDR3 is TGTGCCAGCAGGGGGAAAGGGATTTCAGATACGCAGTATTTT.

This clonotype was counted at least ten times. This chain uses TRBV5-1 with TRBJ2-7, with 8 bases lining up with TRBD1. The trim removed 4 bases at V and 5 bases at J, leaving 11 bases unmatched. Germline loops: CDR1 SGHRS, CDR2 YFSETQ. The CDR3 covers 15 residues. The CDR3 loop is CASSPTGTGVDEQYF. The DNA of the CDR3 is TGCGCCAGCAGCCCCACCGGGACAGGAGTCGACGAGCAGTACTTC.

This clonotype was found a few times. This sequence joins TRBV10-3 and TRBJ1-1; the D gene is possibly TRBD1 (5 bases). CDR3 size: 14 residues. The germline gives CDR1 ENHRY, CDR2 SYGVKD. Trimming stripped 4 bases from V and 3 bases from J, with 12 bases between. The CDR3 sequence is CAISVWGGDTEAFF. The CDR3 nucleotides are TGTGCCATCAGTGTATGGGGAGGGGACACTGAAGCTTTCTTT.

This clonotype was counted between two and nine times. The V and J genes are TRBV19 and TRBJ2-3; TRBD2 aligns across 8 bases. Per germline, CDR1 LNHDA and CDR2 SQIVND (reference sequence). J was trimmed by 5 bases and V by 8 bases; bases with no gene match: 6. The CDR3 length is 13 residues. The CDR3 coding sequence is TGTGCCAGTCTCGGGGGGGCCAAAGATACGCAGTATTTT. It yields the protein CASLGGAKDTQYF.